The rows below give T cell receptor beta chains drawn from one sample of a study of CD8 T cells in Susac syndrome. TCRdb independently ran MiXCR on the immunoSEQ multiplex PCR reads; one entry per CDR3 protein. The sample lists some 150,000 distinct CDR3 sequences, approximately 94% occurring once. The specimen was CD4+ T cells from PBMCs. Receptors originate from a human donor in good health. CDR3s include the opening cysteine and the closing phenylalanine or tryptophan. Each record gives: clone size, D gene, V gene, J gene, CDR3 DNA, CDR3 protein. The D gene is left open where the match is weak. Rows may omit the clone size; those that give it use once, few, many or a size class.

clone_size: once; d_call: TRBD1; v_call: TRBV5-1; j_call: TRBJ1-2; cdr3_nt: TGCGCCAGCAGCTTGGGGACAGGGGTCTATGGCTACACCTTC; cdr3_aa: CASSLGTGVYGYTF
clone_size: once; d_call: -; v_call: TRBV14; j_call: TRBJ2-4; cdr3_nt: TGTGCCAGCAGCCAAGGCCGGGGCCCCCTAGCCAAAAACATTCAGTACTTC; cdr3_aa: CASSQGRGPLAKNIQYF
clone_size: -; d_call: TRBD1; v_call: TRBV6-5; j_call: TRBJ1-1; cdr3_nt: TGTGCCAGCAGTTACGGGACAGGGGGGACTAACACTGAAGCTTTCTTT; cdr3_aa: CASSYGTGGTNTEAFF
clone_size: -; d_call: -; v_call: TRBV20-1; j_call: TRBJ2-7; cdr3_nt: TGCAGTGGGGATGACAGCTCCTACGAGCAGTACTTC; cdr3_aa: CSGDDSSYEQYF
clone_size: -; d_call: -; v_call: TRBV18; j_call: TRBJ2-7; cdr3_nt: TGTGCCAGCTCACCACTTCAGGGGAGATCCTCCTACGAGCAGTACTTC; cdr3_aa: CASSPLQGRSSYEQYF
clone_size: -; d_call: -; v_call: TRBV6-2/TRBV6-3; j_call: TRBJ1-2; cdr3_nt: TGTGCCAGCAGTTACGCCGTGCCAGGTCAGACCTTC; cdr3_aa: CASSYAVPGQTF
clone_size: -; d_call: -; v_call: TRBV28; j_call: TRBJ1-2; cdr3_nt: TGTGCCAGCAGTTTGGCTGCCTATGGCTACACCTTC; cdr3_aa: CASSLAAYGYTF
clone_size: -; d_call: TRBD1; v_call: TRBV2; j_call: TRBJ2-7; cdr3_nt: TGTGCCAGCACCGGGACAGGGATTAGCTACGAGCAGTACTTC; cdr3_aa: CASTGTGISYEQYF
clone_size: -; d_call: TRBD2; v_call: TRBV6-1; j_call: TRBJ2-3; cdr3_nt: TGTGCCAGCAGTGAAATCCCTCGCGGGCTAGCGGGCACAGATACGCAGTATTTT; cdr3_aa: CASSEIPRGLAGTDTQYF
clone_size: -; d_call: TRBD2; v_call: TRBV3-1; j_call: TRBJ2-3; cdr3_nt: TGTGCCAGCAGCCGAGGACTAGCGGGAGTGAAAGATACGCAGTATTTT; cdr3_aa: CASSRGLAGVKDTQYF
clone_size: -; d_call: TRBD1; v_call: TRBV9; j_call: TRBJ2-4; cdr3_nt: TGTGCCAGCGCGGGACAGGGGATGTCGGGAAGCATTCAGTACTTC; cdr3_aa: CASAGQGMSGSIQYF
clone_size: -; d_call: TRBD1; v_call: TRBV3-1; j_call: TRBJ2-5; cdr3_nt: TGTGCCAGCAGCCAAGAGGGACAGAAGGAGACCCAGTACTTC; cdr3_aa: CASSQEGQKETQYF
clone_size: -; d_call: TRBD2; v_call: TRBV20-1; j_call: TRBJ2-7; cdr3_nt: TGCAGTGCTAGAGTAGGACTAGCGGACCCCTACGAGCAGTACTTC; cdr3_aa: CSARVGLADPYEQYF
clone_size: -; d_call: -; v_call: TRBV28; j_call: TRBJ2-7; cdr3_nt: TGTGCCAGCAGTTTAGGAACTCCTAACCAGCAGTACTTC; cdr3_aa: CASSLGTPNQQYF
clone_size: -; d_call: TRBD1; v_call: TRBV28; j_call: TRBJ1-3; cdr3_nt: TGTGCCAGCCGAACAGGGGGCGCGAACCCCATATATTTT; cdr3_aa: CASRTGGANPIYF
clone_size: few; d_call: -; v_call: TRBV24-1; j_call: TRBJ2-3; cdr3_nt: TGTGCCACCGGGAACCAGGATACGCAGTATTTT; cdr3_aa: CATGNQDTQYF
clone_size: once; d_call: -; v_call: TRBV5-4; j_call: TRBJ2-3; cdr3_nt: TGTGCCAGCAGCTTGATACGGAGAAGCACAGATACGCAGTATTTT; cdr3_aa: CASSLIRRSTDTQYF
clone_size: -; d_call: TRBD1; v_call: TRBV11-2; j_call: TRBJ2-5; cdr3_nt: TGTGCCAGCAGCTTAAATTGGGCAGGGGGAGAGACCCAGTACTTC; cdr3_aa: CASSLNWAGGETQYF
clone_size: -; d_call: TRBD2; v_call: TRBV19; j_call: TRBJ2-1; cdr3_nt: TGTGCCAGTAGTTATGGGACTAGCGGGAGGGTATCCTACAATGAGCAGTTCTTC; cdr3_aa: CASSYGTSGRVSYNEQFF
clone_size: -; d_call: TRBD1; v_call: TRBV24-1; j_call: TRBJ1-4; cdr3_nt: TGTGCCACCAGTGTCCTCACAGGGGCCGGGAATGAAAAACTGTTTTTT; cdr3_aa: CATSVLTGAGNEKLFF
clone_size: once; d_call: -; v_call: TRBV7-2; j_call: TRBJ1-5; cdr3_nt: TGTGCCAGCAGCCTCACCGGGCCGTCTTATCAGCCCCAGCATTTT; cdr3_aa: CASSLTGPSYQPQHF
clone_size: -; d_call: -; v_call: TRBV2; j_call: TRBJ1-1; cdr3_nt: TGTGCCAGCTTTTACGACAAGAACACTGAAGCTTTCTTT; cdr3_aa: CASFYDKNTEAFF
clone_size: -; d_call: -; v_call: TRBV20-1; j_call: TRBJ1-5; cdr3_nt: TGCAGTGCTAGGGGCGACTCACCAGGGCAGCCCCAGCATTTT; cdr3_aa: CSARGDSPGQPQHF
clone_size: -; d_call: TRBD1; v_call: TRBV5-1; j_call: TRBJ1-2; cdr3_nt: TGCGCCAGCAGCTTGACGACAGGGCATGGCTACACCTTC; cdr3_aa: CASSLTTGHGYTF
clone_size: -; d_call: -; v_call: TRBV3-1; j_call: TRBJ2-3; cdr3_nt: TGTGCCAGCAGCCATCCGGGACGCAAAGATACGCAGTATTTT; cdr3_aa: CASSHPGRKDTQYF
clone_size: once; d_call: TRBD2; v_call: TRBV5-4; j_call: TRBJ2-5; cdr3_nt: TGTGCCAGCCGCCAGGGATCGAGCGGGAGGGCCAGAGAGACCCAGTACTTC; cdr3_aa: CASRQGSSGRARETQYF
clone_size: few; d_call: -; v_call: TRBV28; j_call: TRBJ2-1; cdr3_nt: TGTGCCAGCAGTTTGCGGGGCAATGAGCAGTTCTTC; cdr3_aa: CASSLRGNEQFF
clone_size: -; d_call: TRBD2; v_call: TRBV5-1; j_call: TRBJ2-3; cdr3_nt: TGCGCCAGCAGCTTGGCGGTAGCGGGAGTAGATACGCAGTATTTT; cdr3_aa: CASSLAVAGVDTQYF
clone_size: -; d_call: TRBD1; v_call: TRBV7-8; j_call: TRBJ1-2; cdr3_nt: TGTGCCAGCAGCCCAAGAATAAGACAGGGAAGGACGGGCTACACCTTC; cdr3_aa: CASSPRIRQGRTGYTF
clone_size: -; d_call: -; v_call: TRBV2; j_call: TRBJ1-4; cdr3_nt: TGTGCCAGCAAAGAAGAGGGACTTAATGAAAAACTGTTTTTT; cdr3_aa: CASKEEGLNEKLFF
clone_size: few; d_call: -; v_call: TRBV19; j_call: TRBJ2-2; cdr3_nt: TGTGCCAGTAGTCGTGACACCGGGGAGCTGTTTTTT; cdr3_aa: CASSRDTGELFF
clone_size: -; d_call: -; v_call: TRBV28; j_call: TRBJ2-5; cdr3_nt: TGTGCCAGCAGTTTTCGCGGGTCGTACCAAGAGACCCAGTACTTC; cdr3_aa: CASSFRGSYQETQYF
clone_size: -; d_call: -; v_call: TRBV27; j_call: TRBJ2-2; cdr3_nt: TGTGCCAGCAGTTTATATGGATTCATACGGAAAGGGTCGGCCACCGGGGAGCTGTTTTTT; cdr3_aa: CASSLYGFIRKGSATGELFF
clone_size: -; d_call: TRBD1; v_call: TRBV11-2; j_call: TRBJ1-2; cdr3_nt: TGTGCCAGCAGCTTCTCGACAGGGGGGCATGGCTACACCTTC; cdr3_aa: CASSFSTGGHGYTF
clone_size: -; d_call: -; v_call: TRBV13; j_call: TRBJ1-1; cdr3_nt: TGTGCCAGCAGCTTACCGGGACCTCAGTTAACTGAAGCTTTCTTT; cdr3_aa: CASSLPGPQLTEAFF
clone_size: -; d_call: -; v_call: TRBV6-5; j_call: TRBJ2-5; cdr3_nt: TGTGCCAGCAGTTCGGACAGCGATCTTAAAGAGACCCAGTACTTC; cdr3_aa: CASSSDSDLKETQYF
clone_size: -; d_call: -; v_call: TRBV6-6; j_call: TRBJ2-2; cdr3_nt: TGTGCCAGCAGTTACGACGGGAACACCGGGGAGCTGTTTTTT; cdr3_aa: CASSYDGNTGELFF
clone_size: -; d_call: -; v_call: TRBV10-3; j_call: TRBJ2-1; cdr3_nt: TGTGCCATCAAGAACAGGGGGGGAATCGATGAGCAGTTCTTC; cdr3_aa: CAIKNRGGIDEQFF
clone_size: -; d_call: -; v_call: TRBV27; j_call: TRBJ1-1; cdr3_nt: TGTGCCAGCAGTTTTCGGGGGGGGAACACTGAAGCTTTCTTT; cdr3_aa: CASSFRGGNTEAFF
clone_size: few; d_call: TRBD2; v_call: TRBV20-1; j_call: TRBJ2-7; cdr3_nt: TGCAGTGCTAGAGATACCTCTCCCCGACTAGCGGGATCACCAATGTCCGAGCAGTACTTC; cdr3_aa: CSARDTSPRLAGSPMSEQYF
clone_size: -; d_call: -; v_call: TRBV5-1; j_call: TRBJ2-6; cdr3_nt: TGCGCCAGCAGCCCCTTAGGGGGAGCGAATGGGGCCAACGTCCTGACTTTC; cdr3_aa: CASSPLGGANGANVLTF
clone_size: -; d_call: TRBD1; v_call: TRBV20-1; j_call: TRBJ1-5; cdr3_nt: TGCAGTGCGCAGGGGGCGGGGAGCAATCAGCCCCAGCATTTT; cdr3_aa: CSAQGAGSNQPQHF
clone_size: -; d_call: -; v_call: TRBV20-1; j_call: TRBJ2-7; cdr3_nt: TGCAGTGCTAGCGTAATAGCGCCATACGAGCAGTACTTC; cdr3_aa: CSASVIAPYEQYF
clone_size: -; d_call: -; v_call: TRBV7-2; j_call: TRBJ2-5; cdr3_nt: TGTGCCAGCAGCTTTGCCGGGACACCTCAAGAGACCCAGTACTTC; cdr3_aa: CASSFAGTPQETQYF
clone_size: -; d_call: -; v_call: TRBV14; j_call: TRBJ1-1; cdr3_nt: TGTGCCAGCAGCAAAGGGGGTAACACTGAAGTTTTCTTT; cdr3_aa: CASSKGGNTEVFF
clone_size: -; d_call: -; v_call: TRBV6-2/TRBV6-3; j_call: TRBJ2-1; cdr3_nt: TGTGCCAGCAGTTTAAGGCTGACTGAGAATGAGCAGTTCTTC; cdr3_aa: CASSLRLTENEQFF
clone_size: -; d_call: -; v_call: TRBV18; j_call: TRBJ1-1; cdr3_nt: TGTGCCAGCTCACCACCGGGGGGGAAGGCTTTCTTT; cdr3_aa: CASSPPGGKAFF
clone_size: -; d_call: TRBD1; v_call: TRBV27; j_call: TRBJ1-1; cdr3_nt: TGTGCCAGCAGACGCGGACAGGGTCTGAACACTGAAGCTTTCTTT; cdr3_aa: CASRRGQGLNTEAFF
clone_size: -; d_call: -; v_call: TRBV23-1; j_call: TRBJ2-7; cdr3_nt: TGCGCCAGCCCTCCCCCCCACCAGGGGACGTCCTACGAGCAGTACTTC; cdr3_aa: CASPPPHQGTSYEQYF
clone_size: -; d_call: -; v_call: TRBV5-1; j_call: TRBJ2-3; cdr3_nt: TGCGCCAGCAGCTTAAGGGGGGACACAGATACGCAGTATTTT; cdr3_aa: CASSLRGDTDTQYF